The rows below give T cell receptor beta chains drawn from one sample of a study of Ad26.COV2.S vaccination and SARS-CoV-2 variants. Measured with immunoSEQ multiplex PCR; TCRdb has only the in-frame clones, and not every one. The sample records roughly 400,000 clones, around 93% being singletons. The source material was peripheral blood, sampled in a trial of Ad26.COV2.S vaccine versus placebo. Receptor source: a person between 18 and 59 years old who received the Ad26.COV2.S COVID-19 vaccine or a placebo. Both conserved end residues are part of each CDR3. The D gene is left open where the match is weak. For some rows the clone size is stated as once, few or many, or as a class when expanded; others skip it.

clone size,J gene,D gene,V gene,CDR3 DNA,CDR3 protein
.,TRBJ2-2,TRBD1,TRBV3-1/TRBV3-2,TGTGCCAGCAGCCAAGCGGACAGGGGAAACACCGGGGAGCTGTTTTTT,CASSQADRGNTGELFF
.,TRBJ2-7,TRBD2,TRBV4-1,TGCGCCAGCAGCCAAGGACTGGGACTAACCTACGAGCAGTACTTC,CASSQGLGLTYEQYF
.,TRBJ2-7,.,TRBV14,TGTGCCAGCAGCCAAACTGGGCAGCGTTTCTACGAGCAGTACTTC,CASSQTGQRFYEQYF
.,TRBJ2-2,TRBD2,TRBV4-1,TGCGCCAGCAGCCAAGGGGGACTAGCGGGGCTCGTAGCCGGGGAGCTGTTTTTT,CASSQGGLAGLVAGELFF
.,TRBJ2-5,.,TRBV2,TGTGCCAGCAGTGAGAGGCGGGTATCACAAGAGACCCAGTACTTC,CASSERRVSQETQYF
.,TRBJ2-3,TRBD2,TRBV27,TGTGCCAGCAGTTTCCTAGGACTAGCGGGGGCACCCAAGCAAAGCACAGATACGCAGTATTTT,CASSFLGLAGAPKQSTDTQYF
.,TRBJ2-5,.,TRBV6-5,TGTGCCAGCAGTTACGGGCGGGATGGGGAGACCCAGTACTTC,CASSYGRDGETQYF
.,TRBJ1-1,.,TRBV4-3,TGCGCCAGCAGCTCGGACCCTTGGGGCACTGAAGCTTTCTTT,CASSSDPWGTEAFF
.,TRBJ2-7,.,TRBV28,TGTGCCAGCAGTTTAAACAGGGTCTACGAGCAGTACTTC,CASSLNRVYEQYF
.,TRBJ2-3,TRBD2,TRBV11-2,TGTGCCAGCAGCTTAGATAATTGGACTAGCGGGGGCCGGGACACAGATACGCAGTATTTT,CASSLDNWTSGGRDTDTQYF
.,TRBJ1-1,.,TRBV28,TGTGCCAGCAGTTTTCGGGGGAAGAGGAACACTGAAGCTTTCTTT,CASSFRGKRNTEAFF
.,TRBJ2-7,.,TRBV7-8,TGTGCCAGCAGCTTAGAGCGGCAGTACGAGCAGTACTTC,CASSLERQYEQYF
.,TRBJ2-7,.,TRBV19,TGTGCCAGTAGTAAGGCTGCAGGCCCCTTCTACGAGCAGTACTTC,CASSKAAGPFYEQYF
.,TRBJ1-3,.,TRBV4-3,TGCGCCAGCAGCCAAGATCTTGCTATACCTGGAAACACCATATATTTT,CASSQDLAIPGNTIYF
.,TRBJ2-3,TRBD2,TRBV19,TGTGCCAGTAGTATGTTAGCGGGGGCTGGAGGCACAGATACGCAGTATTTT,CASSMLAGAGGTDTQYF
.,TRBJ2-7,.,TRBV11-3,TGTGCCAGCAGCTTAGGGGCTTGGGGCGAGCAGTACTTC,CASSLGAWGEQYF
.,TRBJ1-3,.,TRBV6-5,TGTGCCAGCAATCTGGACGGCCACTCTGGAAACACCATATATTTT,CASNLDGHSGNTIYF
.,TRBJ2-7,TRBD1,TRBV6-2/TRBV6-3,TGTGCCAGCAGTTACATTCCCGCACGACAGGGGTACTACGAGCAGTACTTC,CASSYIPARQGYYEQYF
once,TRBJ1-1,.,TRBV3-1/TRBV3-2,TGTGCCAGCAGCCAAGAACCGGGGTGGGGAAGGGTTGGGCCCACTGAAGCTTTCTTT,CASSQEPGWGRVGPTEAFF
.,TRBJ2-2,.,TRBV7-9,TGTGCCAGCAGCCTACAAGGGAGTCTCCAAAACACCGGGGAGCTGTTTTTT,CASSLQGSLQNTGELFF
.,TRBJ2-3,TRBD2,TRBV24-1,TGTGCCACCAGTGAGAGCGGGGGACGCGTAGATACGCAGTATTTT,CATSESGGRVDTQYF
.,TRBJ2-7,TRBD1,TRBV9,TGTGCCAGCAGCCCCCGGACAGGTCACGAGCAGTACTTC,CASSPRTGHEQYF
.,TRBJ1-6,.,TRBV10-3,TGTGCCATCAGGGACTTTAATAATTCACCCCTCCACTTT,CAIRDFNNSPLHF
.,TRBJ2-7,.,TRBV28,TGTGCCAGCAGCGGGGGGACAGTCGGCGCCGAGCAGTACTTC,CASSGGTVGAEQYF
.,TRBJ1-1,TRBD1,TRBV19,TGTGCCAGTAGGACAGGGTTGAACACTGAAGCTTTCTTT,CASRTGLNTEAFF
.,TRBJ1-2,.,TRBV28,TGTGCCAGCAGTCGGACCATCAACGGCTACACCTTC,CASSRTINGYTF
.,TRBJ2-1,.,TRBV10-1,TGCGCCAGCAGTCCGGGGTACAATGAGCAGTTCTTC,CASSPGYNEQFF
.,TRBJ2-7,.,TRBV5-1,TGCGCCAGCGCCGAGGCAGGGACGGCTGATGAGCAGTACTTC,CASAEAGTADEQYF
.,TRBJ2-1,.,TRBV11-2,TGTGCCAGCAGCTTAGATACCAGGGGACGGGATGAGCAGTTCTTC,CASSLDTRGRDEQFF
.,TRBJ1-6,.,TRBV7-9,TGTGCCAGCAGCTCAGGGGACGTTTGGAATTCACCCCTCCACTTT,CASSSGDVWNSPLHF
.,TRBJ1-1,.,TRBV19,TGTGCCAGTAGTCCAGGGCGAGGTTGGGTCACTGAAGCTTTCTTT,CASSPGRGWVTEAFF
.,TRBJ2-7,.,TRBV6-1,TGTGCCAGCAGTGAGTGGTCCTCCTACGAGCAGTACTTC,CASSEWSSYEQYF
.,TRBJ1-1,.,TRBV21-1,TGTGCCAGCAGCAAATTATGCACAGGGGTTCACACTGAAGCTTTCTTT,CASSKLCTGVHTEAFF
.,TRBJ1-5,TRBD1,TRBV4-1,TGCGCCAGCAGCCAAGTGAGGGACAGGGGGGGTCAGCCCCAGCATTTT,CASSQVRDRGGQPQHF
once,TRBJ2-4,.,TRBV7-9,TGTGCCAGCAGCTCCCTTGGGGGGCCACTAGCCAAAAACATTCAGTACTTC,CASSSLGGPLAKNIQYF
once,TRBJ1-1,.,TRBV9,TGTGCCAGCAGCGTAGACCACCGACACACTGAAGCTTTCTTT,CASSVDHRHTEAFF
once,TRBJ2-1,.,TRBV14,TGTGCCAGCAGCCACTTGACCACCCCTTACAATGAGCAGTTCTTC,CASSHLTTPYNEQFF
.,TRBJ1-6,TRBD1,TRBV6-5,TGTGCCAGCATGCCGGGACAGGGGAATTCACCCCTCCACTTT,CASMPGQGNSPLHF
.,TRBJ1-3,.,TRBV10-1,TGCGCCAGCAGTGAGGTAACAGGGATCGGCTCTGGAAACACCATATATTTT,CASSEVTGIGSGNTIYF
few,TRBJ1-4,.,TRBV4-3,TGCGCCAGCAGCCCGGCCCCGGGGGAGGATGAAAAACTGTTTTTT,CASSPAPGEDEKLFF
.,TRBJ2-2,TRBD2,TRBV29-1,TGCAGCGGCGAAGCGGGGGTCACCGGGGAGCTGTTTTTT,CSGEAGVTGELFF
.,TRBJ1-1,.,TRBV10-3,TGTGCCATCAGTGAGTCTGAGGGCCTGATGAACACTGAAGCTTTCTTT,CAISESEGLMNTEAFF
.,TRBJ2-5,TRBD2,TRBV3-1/TRBV3-2,TGTGCCAGCAGCCACAAGACTAGCGGGGGGGCTAGACGGGAGACCCAGTACTTC,CASSHKTSGGARRETQYF